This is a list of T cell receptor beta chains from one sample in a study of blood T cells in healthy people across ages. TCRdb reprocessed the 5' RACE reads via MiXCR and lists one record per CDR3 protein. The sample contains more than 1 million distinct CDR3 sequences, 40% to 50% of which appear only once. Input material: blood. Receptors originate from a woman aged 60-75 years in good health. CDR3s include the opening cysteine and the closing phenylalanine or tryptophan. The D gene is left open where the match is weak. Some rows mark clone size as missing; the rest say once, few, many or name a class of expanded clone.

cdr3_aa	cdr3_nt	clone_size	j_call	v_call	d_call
CSASLRTGAYGYTF	TGCAGTGCCAGTCTACGGACAGGGGCCTATGGCTACACCTTC	few	TRBJ1-2	TRBV20-1	TRBD1
CSVETGARTDTQYF	TGCAGCGTTGAAACGGGGGCTAGGACAGATACGCAGTATTTT	few	TRBJ2-3	TRBV29-1	NA
CASSPYRVPDYEQYF	TGTGCCAGCAGTCCATATCGAGTTCCCGATTACGAGCAGTACTTC	NA	TRBJ2-7	TRBV6-5	NA
CSAGQGKGGTEAFF	TGCAGTGCTGGGCAGGGGAAAGGAGGCACTGAAGCTTTCTTT	NA	TRBJ1-1	TRBV20-1	NA
CASSLKRSLIGNEQFF	TGTGCCAGCAGCCTTAAGCGATCCTTAATCGGCAATGAGCAGTTCTTC	few	TRBJ2-1	TRBV7-2	NA
CASRPQGAANTEAFF	TGTGCCAGCAGGCCGCAGGGGGCAGCGAACACTGAAGCTTTCTTT	NA	TRBJ1-1	TRBV5-6	TRBD1
CASSARLAGNYNEQFF	TGTGCCAGCAGCGCCAGACTAGCGGGGAACTACAATGAGCAGTTCTTC	NA	TRBJ2-1	TRBV7-9	TRBD2
CASGPDSRATNEKLFF	TGTGCCAGCGGACCAGACAGCCGTGCAACTAATGAAAAACTGTTTTTT	NA	TRBJ1-4	TRBV4-2	NA
CAWSGPGQERFYGYTF	TGTGCCTGGAGCGGGCCCGGACAGGAGCGGTTCTATGGCTACACCTTC	NA	TRBJ1-2	TRBV30	TRBD1
CASSGQGAAGYEQYF	TGTGCCAGCAGTGGACAGGGGGCGGCGGGCTACGAGCAGTACTTC	NA	TRBJ2-7	TRBV28	TRBD1
CASSAVTGGETQYF	TGTGCCAGCAGTGCAGTGACAGGAGGAGAGACCCAGTACTTC	NA	TRBJ2-5	TRBV6-6	NA
CASSPLIGRGTDTQYF	TGTGCCAGCAGTCCCCTGATAGGTCGCGGCACAGATACGCAGTATTTT	NA	TRBJ2-3	TRBV28	NA
CASSYSGQWFSSYNEQFF	TGTGCCAGCAGTTACTCAGGGCAGTGGTTTAGCTCCTACAATGAGCAGTTCTTC	NA	TRBJ2-1	TRBV6-5	NA
CASSSGTSGRAADTQYF	TGTGCCAGCAGTTCCGGGACTAGCGGGAGGGCGGCAGATACGCAGTATTTT	NA	TRBJ2-3	TRBV27	TRBD2
CASSQGLLSGGLLYEQYF	TGCGCCAGCAGCCAAGGACTCCTTAGCGGGGGGCTTCTCTACGAGCAGTACTTC	NA	TRBJ2-7	TRBV4-3	TRBD2
CASSLAGTASQETQYF	TGTGCCAGCAGCTTAGCCGGGACAGCATCACAAGAGACCCAGTACTTC	NA	TRBJ2-5	TRBV7-9	TRBD1
CASSPGTVATGELFF	TGCGCCAGCAGCCCCGGGACAGTGGCCACCGGGGAGCTGTTTTTT	once	TRBJ2-2	TRBV5-1	TRBD1
CSAGRQGLNTEAFF	TGCAGTGCTGGGCGACAGGGATTGAACACTGAAGCTTTCTTT	few	TRBJ1-1	TRBV20-1	TRBD1
CAWSAPLRETEAFF	TGTGCCTGGAGTGCCCCTTTACGGGAAACTGAAGCTTTCTTT	NA	TRBJ1-1	TRBV30	NA
CASSLTGEINYGSTF	TGTGCCAGCAGTTTAACAGGGGAAATAAACTATGGCTCCACCTTC	NA	TRBJ1-2	TRBV12-3/TRBV12-4	TRBD1
CSASVLGLASNEQYF	TGCAGTGCTAGTGTTCTTGGGCTAGCTTCCAACGAGCAGTACTTC	NA	TRBJ2-7	TRBV20-1	NA
CSASGTSGRLDTQYF	TGCAGTGCTAGTGGGACTAGCGGGAGATTAGATACGCAGTATTTT	few	TRBJ2-3	TRBV20-1	TRBD2
CATREPGGPGELFF	TGTGCCACCCGTGAGCCCGGGGGGCCCGGGGAGCTGTTTTTT	NA	TRBJ2-2	TRBV24-1	NA
CAISEGQGNNEQFF	TGTGCCATCAGTGAAGGACAGGGAAACAATGAGCAGTTCTTC	NA	TRBJ2-1	TRBV10-3	TRBD1
CASSLSRANTEAFF	TGTGCCAGCAGCTTAAGCAGAGCAAACACTGAAGCTTTCTTT	few	TRBJ1-1	TRBV7-2	NA
CASSPGTGKETQYF	TGTGCCAGCAGCCCGGGAACAGGGAAAGAGACCCAGTACTTC	many	TRBJ2-5	TRBV4-2	NA
CASSEFSRDDQPQHF	TGTGCCAGCAGTGAATTCAGCAGGGACGATCAGCCTCAGCATTTT	few	TRBJ1-5	TRBV6-1	NA
CASSKSPGEGSFSGNEQFF	TGTGCCAGCAGCAAATCCCCCGGAGAGGGGTCTTTCTCAGGCAATGAGCAGTTCTTC	NA	TRBJ2-1	TRBV21-1	NA
CSASGGMGQSYGYTF	TGCAGTGCTAGCGGGGGAATGGGACAGTCCTATGGCTACACCTTC	NA	TRBJ1-2	TRBV20-1	TRBD1
CASSLDPGQGTSGSYEQYF	TGTGCCAGCAGCCTAGATCCGGGACAGGGAACTAGCGGTTCCTACGAGCAGTACTTC	few	TRBJ2-7	TRBV4-2	NA
CASSGERSEQFF	TGTGCCAGCAGTGGAGAAAGAAGTGAGCAGTTCTTC	NA	TRBJ2-1	TRBV2	NA
CASSQGGGALYEQYF	TGCGCCAGCAGCCAAGGTGGGGGGGCCCTCTACGAGCAGTACTTC	few	TRBJ2-7	TRBV4-1	NA
CASSVSGVSDTQYF	TGTGCCAGCAGCGTTAGCGGGGTCTCAGATACGCAGTATTTT	NA	TRBJ2-3	TRBV7-8	TRBD2
CASSALSTGNNEQFF	TGTGCCAGCAGTGCCCTATCCACAGGGAACAATGAGCAGTTCTTC	NA	TRBJ2-1	TRBV6-1	NA
CASRLTGAGEKLFF	TGTGCCAGCAGATTGACAGGGGCGGGTGAAAAACTGTTTTTT	NA	TRBJ1-4	TRBV27	TRBD1
CSAPRQRGTYEQYF	TGCAGTGCTCCCAGACAGAGGGGGACCTACGAGCAGTACTTC	NA	TRBJ2-7	TRBV20-1	NA
CATSDRGQGAVNEQFF	TGTGCCACCAGTGACCGGGGACAGGGGGCGGTCAATGAGCAGTTCTTC	NA	TRBJ2-1	TRBV24-1	TRBD1
CASSLGREGTGANVLTF	TGCGCCAGCAGCTTGGGACGGGAGGGCACTGGGGCCAACGTCCTGACTTTC	few	TRBJ2-6	TRBV5-1	TRBD2
CAITGSLTDTQYF	TGTGCCATCACCGGATCGCTCACAGATACGCAGTATTTT	NA	TRBJ2-3	TRBV10-3	NA
CASSQETSGSGEQYF	TGTGCCAGCAGCCAGGAGACTAGCGGGAGTGGGGAGCAGTACTTC	few	TRBJ2-7	TRBV4-2	TRBD2